This T cell receptor (beta chain) was identified in a study of CD8 T cells in Susac syndrome. Trimming pared 2 bases from V and 0 bases from J, leaving 8 bases between. This CDR3 is 15 amino acids long. The germline CDR1 and CDR2 sequences are LGHDT and YNNKEL (reference sequence). On this clonotype itself: Its target is unknown.

With random hexamers, reverse transcription was performed on about 0.5 to 1 ug of RNA. Each CDR3 protein is one row after TCRdb ran MiXCR on the immunoSEQ multiplex PCR reads. The sample contains under 200,000 distinct CDR3 sequences, 94% of which appear only once. General study results and limits: Individuals included in the TCR sequencing and HLA analysis were acknowledged by the study to be relatively few in number.

The source is a human donor with Susac syndrome. The specimen sequenced was CD4+ T cells from PBMCs. The chain combines TRBV3-1 with TRBJ2-1; no clear D. The CDR3 DNA reads TGTGCCAGCAGCCAAATGGGGAACTCCTACAATGAGCAGTTCTTC. Protein sequence: CASSQMGNSYNEQFF.